The 17 T cell receptor beta chains given below trace back to one sample, sequenced in a study of graft-versus-host responses after intestinal transplantation. Clones were sequenced by immunoSEQ multiplex PCR, and TCRdb holds only the in-frame ones, with some missing. This sample has 60,000 or so clones; around nine tenths occur once, and the top ten carry 2.5% to 3%. This specimen consisted of PBMCs, obtained roughly 120 days after intestinal transplantation. The receptors derive from a human patient who received an intestinal transplant, so some T cells may come from the graft donor.

The rearrangement links TRBV19 to TRBJ1-2; maybe TRBD1 (6 bases). The germline gives CDR1 LNHDA, CDR2 SQIVND (reference sequence). Trimming pared 2 bases from V and 7 bases from J, leaving 11 bases between. The CDR3 is 13 amino acids. The CDR3 region has the DNA TGTGCCAGTAGTATAACAGGGATTTTTGGCTACACCTTC. Its protein is CASSITGIFGYTF.

V usage is TRBV18 and J usage is TRBJ2-7, with 10 bases that match TRBD2. CDR1 and CDR2 (germline): KGHSH, LQKENI. The J segment lost 2 bases and the V segment lost 0 bases, leaving 4 bases of the junction unmatched. The CDR3 is made up of 16 amino acids. The CDR3: CASSPPKAGGAYEQYF. The CDR3 coding sequence is TGTGCCAGCTCACCACCGAAAGCGGGAGGGGCCTACGAGCAGTACTTC.

The genes are TRBV6-5 and TRBJ2-3; D may correspond to TRBD1 or TRBD2 (5 bases each). Trimming removed 6 bases at V and 0 bases at J, with 7 bases between. The CDR3 runs 13 residues. Germline V CDR1 and CDR2: MNHEY, SVGAGI. The CDR3 DNA reads as TGTGCCAGCAGCCGGGACAGCACAGATACGCAGTATTTT. Its protein product is CASSRDSTDTQYF.

The V gene is TRBV4-1, the J gene TRBJ2-5; D gene unclear. Germline CDR1 MGHRA, CDR2 YSYEKL. This CDR3 contains 14 residues. V was clipped by 6 bases and J by 4 bases, with 15 bases between them. In DNA, the CDR3 is TGCGCCAGCAGGTCATATTTGGGGTCAGAGACCCAGTACTTC. This gives the protein CASRSYLGSETQYF.

The chain combines TRBV5-1 with TRBJ2-7, with D hard to call. Germline loops: CDR1 SGHRS, CDR2 YFSETQ. The ends were cut back, 3 bases at V and 2 bases at J, with 6 bases in the middle. This CDR3 comprises 12 residues. The CDR3 here is CASSSGPYEQYF. The DNA for the CDR3 is TGCGCCAGCAGCTCGGGCCCCTACGAGCAGTACTTC.

The chain links TRBV6-5 to TRBJ1-2; 8 bases map to TRBD1. Germline CDR1 and CDR2: MNHEY and SVGAGI. V dropped 3 bases and J dropped 5; count of bases not matched to a gene: 8. The CDR3 is 15 amino acids. CDR3 sequence: CASSYGQGVSYGYTF. For the CDR3, the DNA is TGTGCCAGCAGTTATGGACAGGGAGTTTCGTATGGCTACACCTTC.

J is TRBJ2-1 and V is TRBV7-8; 9 bases agree with TRBD2. J lost 6 bases, V lost 5 bases, and 5 bases had no gene match. Germline-derived CDR1 and CDR2 are SGHVS and FQNEAQ. This CDR3 comprises 14 residues. CDR3 region: CASSTISGSNEQFF. The DNA of the CDR3 is TGTGCCAGCAGCACGATTAGCGGGAGCAATGAGCAGTTCTTC.

The chain carries TRBV4-1 and TRBJ1-5, with D unresolved. Per germline, CDR1 MGHRA and CDR2 YSYEKL. The CDR3 is 18 residues long. Trimming took 1 base from V and 0 from J, leaving 16 bases between them. The CDR3 is CASSQVFPSGYSNQPQHF. CDR3 DNA sequence: TGCGCCAGCAGCCAAGTATTTCCCTCGGGGTATAGCAATCAGCCCCAGCATTTT.

The chain couples TRBV28 to TRBJ1-6; 8 positions agree with TRBD1. This CDR3 is built from 15 residues. The germline V gene encodes CDR1 MDHEN and CDR2 SYDVKM. Unmatched junction bases numbered 5, after V lost 6 bases and J lost 4 bases. The CDR3 DNA reads as TGTGCCAGCAGACAGGGGGGCCATTATAATTCACCCCTCCACTTT. Translation gives CASRQGGHYNSPLHF.

This sequence joins TRBV5-6 and TRBJ2-5; D remains unclear. The V gene lost 0 bases and the J gene lost 5 bases, with 5 bases spanning the gap. This CDR3 spans 12 amino acids. CDR1 is SGHDT and CDR2 is YYEEEE in the germline V gene. The CDR3 DNA follows: TGTGCCAGCAGCTTGGATCGGGAGACCCAGTACTTC. It codes for CASSLDRETQYF.

This clone was found a few times. This chain links TRBV28 with TRBJ1-1, with D perhaps matching TRBD1 (5 bases). The V end lost 2 bases, the J end lost 1 base, and 14 bases lay between the germline ends. CDR1 MDHEN and CDR2 SYDVKM come from the germline V gene. The CDR3 covers 16 residues. This chain's CDR3 is CASSLEYIQGNTEAFF. Here the CDR3 DNA reads TGTGCCAGCAGTTTAGAGTATATCCAGGGGAACACTGAAGCTTTCTTT.

J is TRBJ2-7 and V is TRBV4-1; 7 bases are shared with TRBD1. J gave up 0 bases and V 0 bases, and 2 bases lay outside the gene matches. This CDR3 region has 15 residues. Germline V CDR1 and CDR2: MGHRA, YSYEKL. The CDR3: CASSQEGQLSYEQYF. In DNA form, the CDR3 reads TGCGCCAGCAGCCAAGAGGGACAGCTCTCCTACGAGCAGTACTTC.

The rearrangement uses TRBV27 and TRBJ1-2; D is uncertain. Germline CDR1 MNHEY, CDR2 SMNVEV (reference sequence). With 5 bases removed from V and 3 bases from J, the gap between germline ends came to 10 bases. CDR3 length: 13 amino acids. The CDR3 DNA reads TGTGCCAGCAGTCCTAGGACGGACTATGGCTACACCTTC. As protein: CASSPRTDYGYTF.

The chain carries TRBV7-2 and TRBJ2-1; 11 bases align to TRBD2. Losses at the gene ends were 5 bases for V and 4 bases for J; bases not matched to a gene: 4. Germline V lookup: CDR1 SGHTA, CDR2 FQGNSA. The CDR3 contains 15 residues. DNA for the CDR3: TGTGCCAGCAGCCCATTAGCGGGGGGGTACAATGAGCAGTTCTTC. Translated: CASSPLAGGYNEQFF.

CDR3 sequence: CASRRTSGGGGELFF. DNA of the CDR3: TGTGCCAGTAGACGGACTAGCGGGGGTGGCGGGGAGCTGTTTTTT. This rearrangement joins TRBV19 to TRBJ2-2; 13 bases align to TRBD2. Germline CDR1 is LNHDA and CDR2 is SQIVND (reference sequence). The CDR3 totals 15 residues. V was clipped by 6 bases and J by 7 bases; unmatched bases: 5.

This rearrangement joins TRBV2 to TRBJ2-1; 15 nucleotides align to TRBD2. This CDR3 comprises 15 residues. Germline trimming cut 7 bases from V and 9 bases from J; bases unmatched to any gene: 7. CDR1 and CDR2 (germline): SNHLY, FYNNEI. The CDR3 is CASTRTSGGAGEQFF. CDR3 DNA: TGTGCCAGCACCCGGACTAGCGGGGGGGCCGGTGAGCAGTTCTTC.

V usage is TRBV5-6 and J usage is TRBJ1-2; a possible D gene is TRBD1 (6 bases). V was clipped by 0 bases and J by 5 bases, with 11 bases between them. The CDR3 length is 14 residues. CDR1 SGHDT and CDR2 YYEEEE come from the germline V gene. Here the CDR3 reads CASSLDRGAYGYTF. CDR3 coding DNA: TGTGCCAGCAGCTTGGACCGGGGGGCATATGGCTACACCTTC.